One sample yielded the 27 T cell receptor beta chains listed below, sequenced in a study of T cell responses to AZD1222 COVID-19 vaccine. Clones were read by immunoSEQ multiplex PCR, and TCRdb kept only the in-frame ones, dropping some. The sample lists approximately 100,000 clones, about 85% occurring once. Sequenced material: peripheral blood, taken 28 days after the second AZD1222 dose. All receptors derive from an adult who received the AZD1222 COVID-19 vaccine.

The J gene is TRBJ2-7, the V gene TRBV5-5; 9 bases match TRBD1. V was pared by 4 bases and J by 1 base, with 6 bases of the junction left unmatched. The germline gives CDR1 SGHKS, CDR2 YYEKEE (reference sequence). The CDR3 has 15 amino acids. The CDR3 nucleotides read TGTGCCAGCAGCAGGGGACAGGGACCGTCCTACGAGCAGTACTTC. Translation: CASSRGQGPSYEQYF. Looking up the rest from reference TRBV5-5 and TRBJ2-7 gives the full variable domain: DAGVTQSPTHLIKTRGQQVTLRCSPISGHKSVSWYQQVLGQGPQFIFQYYEKEERGRGNFPDRFSARQFPNYSSELNVNALLLGDSALYLCASSRGQGPSYEQYFGPGTRLTVT.

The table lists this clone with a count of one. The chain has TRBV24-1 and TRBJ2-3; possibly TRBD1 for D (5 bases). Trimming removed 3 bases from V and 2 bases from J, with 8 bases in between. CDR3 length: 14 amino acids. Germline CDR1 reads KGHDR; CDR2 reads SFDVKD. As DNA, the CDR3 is TGTGCCACCAGTGATCAGGGATCCACAGATACGCAGTATTTT. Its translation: CATSDQGSTDTQYF.

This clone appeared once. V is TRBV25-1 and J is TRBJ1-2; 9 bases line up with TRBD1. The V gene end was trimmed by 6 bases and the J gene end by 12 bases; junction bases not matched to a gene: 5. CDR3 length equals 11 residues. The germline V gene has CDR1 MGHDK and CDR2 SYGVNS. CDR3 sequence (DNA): TGTGCCAGCAGCACAGGGGGCCGAAACACCTTC. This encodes CASSTGGRNTF.

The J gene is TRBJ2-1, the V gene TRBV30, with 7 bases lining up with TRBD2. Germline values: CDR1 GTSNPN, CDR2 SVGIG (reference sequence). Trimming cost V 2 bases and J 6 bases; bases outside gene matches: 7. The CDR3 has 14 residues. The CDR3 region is CAWSPGGSVNEQFF. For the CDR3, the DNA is TGTGCCTGGAGTCCCGGCGGGAGCGTCAATGAGCAGTTCTTC. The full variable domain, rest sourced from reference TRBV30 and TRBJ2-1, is SQTIHQWPATLVQPVGSPLSLECTVEGTSNPNLYWYRQAAGRGLQLLFYSVGIGQISSEVPQNLSASRPQDRQFILSSKKLLLSDSGFYLCAWSPGGSVNEQFFGPGTRLTVL.

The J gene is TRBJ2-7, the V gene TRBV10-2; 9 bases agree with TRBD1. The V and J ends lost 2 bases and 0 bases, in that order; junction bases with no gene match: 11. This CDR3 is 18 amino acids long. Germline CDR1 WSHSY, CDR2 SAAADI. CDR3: CASSELRQGVTSSYEQYF. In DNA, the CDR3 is TGCGCCAGCAGTGAGCTGAGACAGGGGGTTACTAGCTCCTACGAGCAGTACTTC.

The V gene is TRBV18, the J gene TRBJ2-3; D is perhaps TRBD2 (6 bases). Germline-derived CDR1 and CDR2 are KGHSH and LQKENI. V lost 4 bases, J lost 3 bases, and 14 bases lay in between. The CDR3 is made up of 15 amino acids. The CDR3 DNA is TGTGCCAGCTCACTCCTTCCGGGAGAGACAGATACGCAGTATTTT. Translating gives CASSLLPGETDTQYF.

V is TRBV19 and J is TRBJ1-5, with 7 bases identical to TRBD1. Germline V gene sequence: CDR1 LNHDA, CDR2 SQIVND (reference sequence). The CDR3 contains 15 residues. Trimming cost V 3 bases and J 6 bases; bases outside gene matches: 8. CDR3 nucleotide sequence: TGTGCCAGTAGTATCTCACAGGGGATAGCTCAGCCCCAGCATTTT. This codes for CASSISQGIAQPQHF.

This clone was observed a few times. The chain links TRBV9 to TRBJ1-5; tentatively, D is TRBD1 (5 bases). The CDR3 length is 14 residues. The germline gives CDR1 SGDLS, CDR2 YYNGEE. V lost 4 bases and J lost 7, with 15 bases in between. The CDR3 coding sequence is TGTGCCAGCAGCCGAGGGCAGGGCGGACAGCCCCAGCATTTT. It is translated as CASSRGQGGQPQHF.

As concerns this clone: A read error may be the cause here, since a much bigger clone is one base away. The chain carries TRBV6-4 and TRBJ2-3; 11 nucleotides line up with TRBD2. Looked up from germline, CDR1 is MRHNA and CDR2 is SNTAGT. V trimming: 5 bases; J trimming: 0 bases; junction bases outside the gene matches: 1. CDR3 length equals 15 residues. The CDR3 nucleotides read TGTGCCAGCAGTTGGACTAGCGGGAGCACAGATACGCAGTATTTT. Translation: CASSWTSGSTDTQYF.

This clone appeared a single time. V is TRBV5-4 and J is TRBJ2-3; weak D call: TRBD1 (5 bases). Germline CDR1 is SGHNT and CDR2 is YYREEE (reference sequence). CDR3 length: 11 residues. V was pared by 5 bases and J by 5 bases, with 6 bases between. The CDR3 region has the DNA TGTGCCAGCAGAGGGGAAGATACGCAGTATTTT. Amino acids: CASRGEDTQYF.

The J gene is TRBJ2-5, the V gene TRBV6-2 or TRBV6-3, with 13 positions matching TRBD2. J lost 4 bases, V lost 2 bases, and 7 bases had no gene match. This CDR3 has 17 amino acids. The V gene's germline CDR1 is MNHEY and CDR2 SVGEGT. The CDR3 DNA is TGTGCCAGCAGTTACCGGCGGACTAGCGGGAGAGGAGAGACCCAGTACTTC. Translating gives CASSYRRTSGRGETQYF.

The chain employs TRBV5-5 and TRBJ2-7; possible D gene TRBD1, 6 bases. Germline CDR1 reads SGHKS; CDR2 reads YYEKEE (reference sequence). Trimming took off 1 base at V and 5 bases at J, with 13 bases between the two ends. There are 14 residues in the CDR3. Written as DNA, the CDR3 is TGTGCCAGCAGCTTGACAGGGTATTTCAACGAGCAGTACTTC. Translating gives CASSLTGYFNEQYF.

The CDR3 here is CASSSGQGGPLQPQHF. The CDR3 DNA is TGTGCCAGTAGTTCTGGACAGGGGGGCCCCCTTCAGCCCCAGCATTTT. The chain is built from TRBV19 and TRBJ1-5; 10 nucleotides line up with TRBD1. The CDR3 has 16 amino acids. In germline, CDR1 is LNHDA, CDR2 SQIVND (reference sequence). V was pared by 5 bases and J by 6 bases, with 10 bases of the junction left unmatched.

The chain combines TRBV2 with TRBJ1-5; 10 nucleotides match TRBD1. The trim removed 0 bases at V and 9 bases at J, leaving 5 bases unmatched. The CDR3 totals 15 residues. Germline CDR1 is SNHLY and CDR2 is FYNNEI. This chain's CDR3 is CASSEADRGSGPQHF. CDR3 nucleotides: TGTGCCAGCAGTGAAGCGGACAGGGGGTCCGGGCCCCAGCATTTT.

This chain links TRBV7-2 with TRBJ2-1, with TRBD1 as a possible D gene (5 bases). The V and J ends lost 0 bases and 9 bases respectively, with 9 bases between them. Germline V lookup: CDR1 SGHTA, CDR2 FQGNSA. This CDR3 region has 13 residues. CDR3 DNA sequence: TGTGCCAGCAGCTTAGCGCCAAGGGGTGAGCAGTTCTTC. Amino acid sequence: CASSLAPRGEQFF.

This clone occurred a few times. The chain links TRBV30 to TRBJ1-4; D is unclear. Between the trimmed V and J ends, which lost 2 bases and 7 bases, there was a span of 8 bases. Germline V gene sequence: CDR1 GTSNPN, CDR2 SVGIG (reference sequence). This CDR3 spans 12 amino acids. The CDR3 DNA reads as TGTGCCTGGAGTCTAGAGGGTGAAAAACTGTTTTTT. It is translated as CAWSLEGEKLFF.

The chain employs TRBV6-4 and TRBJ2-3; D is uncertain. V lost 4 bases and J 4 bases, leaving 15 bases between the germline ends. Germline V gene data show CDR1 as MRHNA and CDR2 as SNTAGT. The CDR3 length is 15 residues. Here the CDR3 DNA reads TGTGCCAGCAGTGGGAGCTCCTCGAGTGCAGATACGCAGTATTTT. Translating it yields CASSGSSSSADTQYF.

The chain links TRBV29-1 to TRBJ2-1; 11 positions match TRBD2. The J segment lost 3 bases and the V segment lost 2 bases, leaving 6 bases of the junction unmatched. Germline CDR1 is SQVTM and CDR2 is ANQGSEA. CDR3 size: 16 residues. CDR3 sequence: CSVELAGGTSYNEQFF. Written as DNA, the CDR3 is TGCAGCGTTGAACTAGCGGGAGGAACAAGCTACAATGAGCAGTTCTTC.

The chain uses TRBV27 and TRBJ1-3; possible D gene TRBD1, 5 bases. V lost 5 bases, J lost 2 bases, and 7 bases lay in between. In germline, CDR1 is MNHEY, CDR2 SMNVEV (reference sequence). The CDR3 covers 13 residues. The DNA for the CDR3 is TGTGCCAGCAGTCTCAGGGCTGGAAACACCATATATTTT. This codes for CASSLRAGNTIYF.

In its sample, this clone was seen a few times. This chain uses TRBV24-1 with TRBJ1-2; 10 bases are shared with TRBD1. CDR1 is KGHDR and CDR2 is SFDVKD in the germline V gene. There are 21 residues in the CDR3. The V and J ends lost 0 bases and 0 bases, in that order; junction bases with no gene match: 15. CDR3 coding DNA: TGTGCCACCAGTGATTTGTGGGACAGGGGCCCAGGTCAGATACCTAACTATGGCTACACCTTC. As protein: CATSDLWDRGPGQIPNYGYTF.

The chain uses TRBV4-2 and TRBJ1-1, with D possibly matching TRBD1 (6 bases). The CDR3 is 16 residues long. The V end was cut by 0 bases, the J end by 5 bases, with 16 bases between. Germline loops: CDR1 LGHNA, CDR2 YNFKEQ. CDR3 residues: CASSQDLSQGRTEAFF. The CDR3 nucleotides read TGTGCCAGCAGCCAAGATTTATCACAGGGACGGACTGAAGCTTTCTTT.

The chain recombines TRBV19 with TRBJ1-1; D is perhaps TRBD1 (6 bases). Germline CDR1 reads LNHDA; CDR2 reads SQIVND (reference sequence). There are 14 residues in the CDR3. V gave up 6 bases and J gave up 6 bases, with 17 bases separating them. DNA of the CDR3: TGTGCCAGTAGATTCGGGGGCGGGACGTCTGAAGCTTTCTTT. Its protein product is CASRFGGGTSEAFF.

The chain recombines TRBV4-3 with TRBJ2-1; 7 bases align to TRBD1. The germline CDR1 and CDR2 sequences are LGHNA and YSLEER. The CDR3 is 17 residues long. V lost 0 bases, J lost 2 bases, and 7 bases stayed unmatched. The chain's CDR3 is CASSQDPLTGTYNEQFF. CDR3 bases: TGCGCCAGCAGCCAAGATCCATTGACAGGGACCTACAATGAGCAGTTCTTC.

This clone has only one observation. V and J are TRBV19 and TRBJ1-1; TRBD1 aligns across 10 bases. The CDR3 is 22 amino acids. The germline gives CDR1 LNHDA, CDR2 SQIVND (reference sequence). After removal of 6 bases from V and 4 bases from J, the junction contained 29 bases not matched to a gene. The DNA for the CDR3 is TGTGCCAGTAGCTCCTCTACCTCGGGACAGGGGTCACGACTTGGTCTCGCCACTGAAGCTTTCTTT. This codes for CASSSSTSGQGSRLGLATEAFF.

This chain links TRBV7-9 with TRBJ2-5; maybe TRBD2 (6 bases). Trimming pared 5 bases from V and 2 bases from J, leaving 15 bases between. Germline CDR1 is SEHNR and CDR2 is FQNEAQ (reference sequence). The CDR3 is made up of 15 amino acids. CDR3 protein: CASSPRSGVQETQYF. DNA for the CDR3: TGTGCCAGCAGCCCACGGTCGGGGGTACAAGAGACCCAGTACTTC.

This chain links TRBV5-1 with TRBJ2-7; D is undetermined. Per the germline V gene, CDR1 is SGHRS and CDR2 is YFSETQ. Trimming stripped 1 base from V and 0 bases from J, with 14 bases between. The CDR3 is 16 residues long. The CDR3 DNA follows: TGCGCCAGCAGCTTGTTATTCGAAGAACTCTCCTACGAGCAGTACTTC. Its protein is CASSLLFEELSYEQYF.

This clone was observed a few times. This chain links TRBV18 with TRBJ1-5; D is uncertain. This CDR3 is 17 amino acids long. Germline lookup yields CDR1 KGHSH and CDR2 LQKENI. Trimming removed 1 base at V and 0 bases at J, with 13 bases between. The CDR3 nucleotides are TGTGCCAGCTCACCACAGGCTGCGATTTATAGCAATCAGCCCCAGCATTTT. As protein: CASSPQAAIYSNQPQHF.